The sequence of this TCR beta chain was determined in a study of T cells in women clearing cervical HPV infection. Of note for this clone: Its antigen remains unidentified. The read gets to within 3 residues of the CDR3 end, and the germline J gene fills in the rest.

Study conclusions and caveats: Controls had more TRBV6-7 (approximately 0.16%) than cases (about 0.11%).

Profiling relied on immunoSEQ multiplex PCR, and the TCRdb table lists in-frame clones only, not all of them. This sample contains roughly 42,000 clones. Germline V CDR1 and CDR2: MNHNS, SASEGT. The CDR3 is 16 amino acids. Trimming pared 4 bases from V and 0 bases from J, leaving 13 bases between. All donors had a single incident cervical HPV16 infection, not prevalent. The receptor was derived from a woman between 18 and 75 years old with a cervical HPV16 infection that either progressed to CIN3+ or cleared (not recorded which). The chain carries TRBV6-1 and TRBJ1-5; D remains ambiguous. Source material: blood buffy coat. The covered CDR3 bases are TGTGCCAGCAGTGTGGGCAGGCCTTATAGCAATCAGCCC. Its translation is CASSVGRPYSNQP. The full CDR3 protein reads CASSVGRPYSNQPQHF.